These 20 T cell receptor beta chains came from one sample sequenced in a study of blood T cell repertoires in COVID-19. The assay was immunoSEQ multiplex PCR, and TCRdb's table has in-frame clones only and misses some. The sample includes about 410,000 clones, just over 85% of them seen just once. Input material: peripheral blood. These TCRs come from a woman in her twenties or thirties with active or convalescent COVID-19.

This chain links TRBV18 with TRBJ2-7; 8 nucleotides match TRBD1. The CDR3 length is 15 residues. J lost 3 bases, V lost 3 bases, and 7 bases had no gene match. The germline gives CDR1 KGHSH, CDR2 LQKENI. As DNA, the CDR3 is TGTGCCAGCTCACCTACGGGGGACAGGTACTACGAGCAGTACTTC. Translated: CASSPTGDRYYEQYF.

DNA of the CDR3: TGTGCCAGCACCTGGTTGGGGGACAACGAGCAGTACTTC. Translated, it gives CASTWLGDNEQYF. The chain carries TRBV5-4 and TRBJ2-7; a weak D match, TRBD1 (6 bases). V shed 6 bases and J shed 5 bases, with 15 bases lying between them. The CDR3 runs to 13 residues. CDR1 SGHNT and CDR2 YYREEE come from the germline V gene (reference sequence).

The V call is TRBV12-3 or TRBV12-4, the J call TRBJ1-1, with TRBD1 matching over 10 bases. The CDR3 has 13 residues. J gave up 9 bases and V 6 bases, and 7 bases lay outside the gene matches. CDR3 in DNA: TGTGCCAGCAGGGCGGACAGGGGGGGGAAAGCTTTCTTT. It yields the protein CASRADRGGKAFF.

The CDR3 coding sequence is TGTGCCAGCAGCTTGGTCGGCAGCCCGGGGCAGTTCTTC. Encoded protein: CASSLVGSPGQFF. The V gene is TRBV7-9, the J gene TRBJ2-1, with no clear D. Germline V gene sequence: CDR1 SEHNR, CDR2 FQNEAQ (reference sequence). The CDR3 loop spans 13 amino acids. The V gene lost 3 bases and the J gene lost 12 bases, with 15 bases spanning the gap.

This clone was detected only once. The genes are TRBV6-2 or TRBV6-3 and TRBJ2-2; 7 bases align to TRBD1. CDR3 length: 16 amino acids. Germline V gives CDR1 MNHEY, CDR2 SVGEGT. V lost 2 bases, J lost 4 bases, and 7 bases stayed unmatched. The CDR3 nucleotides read TGTGCCAGCAGTTACGTAGGGGGCAAAGGCACCGGGGAGCTGTTTTTT. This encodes CASSYVGGKGTGELFF.

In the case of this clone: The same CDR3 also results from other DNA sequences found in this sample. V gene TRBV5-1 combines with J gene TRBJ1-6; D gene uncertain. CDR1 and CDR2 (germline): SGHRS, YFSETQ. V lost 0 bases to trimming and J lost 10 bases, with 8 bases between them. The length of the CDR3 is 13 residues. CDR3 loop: CASSLAGRSPLHF. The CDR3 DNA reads TGCGCCAGCAGCTTGGCGGGTCGCTCACCCCTCCACTTT. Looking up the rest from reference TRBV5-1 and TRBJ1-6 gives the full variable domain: KAGVTQTPRYLIKTRGQQVTLSCSPISGHRSVSWYQQTPGQGLQFLFEYFSETQRNKGNFPGRFSGRQFSNSRSEMNVSTLELGDSALYLCASSLAGRSPLHFGNGTRLTVT.

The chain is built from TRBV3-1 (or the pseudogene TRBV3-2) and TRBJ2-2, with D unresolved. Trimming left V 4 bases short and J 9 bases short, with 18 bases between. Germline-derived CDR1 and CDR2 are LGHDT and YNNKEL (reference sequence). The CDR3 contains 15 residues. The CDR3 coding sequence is TGTGCCAGCAGCCCAGACTCAACCGCGTTCCGGGAGCTGTTTTTT. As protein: CASSPDSTAFRELFF.

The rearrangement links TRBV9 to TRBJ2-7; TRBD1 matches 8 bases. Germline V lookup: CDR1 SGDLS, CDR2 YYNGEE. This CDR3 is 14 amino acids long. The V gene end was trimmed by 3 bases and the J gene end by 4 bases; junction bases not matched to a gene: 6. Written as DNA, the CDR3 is TGTGCCAGCAGCGGCGGGACAGGCGGTTACGAGCAGTACTTC. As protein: CASSGGTGGYEQYF. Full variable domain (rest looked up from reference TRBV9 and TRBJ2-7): DSGVTQTPKHLITATGQRVTLRCSPRSGDLSVYWYQQSLDQGLQFLIQYYNGEERAKGNILERFSAQQFPDLHSELNLSSLELGDSALYFCASSGGTGGYEQYFGPGTRLTVT.

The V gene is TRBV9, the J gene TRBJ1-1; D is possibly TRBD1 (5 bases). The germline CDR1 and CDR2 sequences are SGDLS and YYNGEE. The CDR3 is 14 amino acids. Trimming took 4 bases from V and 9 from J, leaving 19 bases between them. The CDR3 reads CASSPGLYLEKAFF. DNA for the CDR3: TGTGCCAGCAGCCCGGGACTTTACCTTGAGAAAGCTTTCTTT.

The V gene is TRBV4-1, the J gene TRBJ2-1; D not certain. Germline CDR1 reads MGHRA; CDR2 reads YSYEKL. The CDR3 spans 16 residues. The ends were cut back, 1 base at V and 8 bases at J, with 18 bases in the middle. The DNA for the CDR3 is TGCGCCAGCAGCCAAGCGCCCCTCAGCTCTCAGGATGAGCAGTTCTTC. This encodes CASSQAPLSSQDEQFF.

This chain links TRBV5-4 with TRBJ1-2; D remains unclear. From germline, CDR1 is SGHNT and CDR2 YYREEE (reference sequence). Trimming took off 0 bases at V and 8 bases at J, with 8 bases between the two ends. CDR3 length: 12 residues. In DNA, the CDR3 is TGTGCCAGCAGCTTGGGCGGATCGGGCTACACCTTC. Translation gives CASSLGGSGYTF.

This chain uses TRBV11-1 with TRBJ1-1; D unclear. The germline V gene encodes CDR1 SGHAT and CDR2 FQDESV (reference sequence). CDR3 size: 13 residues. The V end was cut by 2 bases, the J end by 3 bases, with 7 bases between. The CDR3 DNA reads TGTGCCAGCAGCTTAAGCAGGTACACTGAAGCTTTCTTT. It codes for CASSLSRYTEAFF.

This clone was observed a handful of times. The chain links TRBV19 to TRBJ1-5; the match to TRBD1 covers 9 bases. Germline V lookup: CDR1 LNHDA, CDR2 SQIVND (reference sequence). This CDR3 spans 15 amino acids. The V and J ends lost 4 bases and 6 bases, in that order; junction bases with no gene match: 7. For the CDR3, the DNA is TGTGCCAGTAGTACCGGGACAGGGATCACTCAGCCCCAGCATTTT. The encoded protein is CASSTGTGITQPQHF.

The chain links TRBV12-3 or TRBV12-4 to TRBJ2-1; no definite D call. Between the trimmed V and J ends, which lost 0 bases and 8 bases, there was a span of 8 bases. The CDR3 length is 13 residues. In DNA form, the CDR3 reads TGTGCCAGCAGTTTAGCGGTAGCCCATGAGCAGTTCTTC. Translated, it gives CASSLAVAHEQFF.

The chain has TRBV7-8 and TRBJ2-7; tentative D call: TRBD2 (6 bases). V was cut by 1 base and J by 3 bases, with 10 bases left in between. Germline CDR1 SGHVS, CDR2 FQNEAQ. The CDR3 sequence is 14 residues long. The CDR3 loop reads CASSLGGENYEQYF. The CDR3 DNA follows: TGTGCCAGCAGCTTAGGGGGGGAAAACTACGAGCAGTACTTC.

The CDR3 reads CASSDRQANTGELFF. The CDR3 DNA reads TGTGCCAGCAGTGATCGTCAGGCGAACACCGGGGAGCTGTTTTTT. The rearrangement joins TRBV6-4 to TRBJ2-2; D ambiguous. V lost 3 bases to trimming and J lost 0 bases, with 8 bases between them. This CDR3 comprises 15 residues. Germline assignment: CDR1 MRHNA and CDR2 SNTAGT.

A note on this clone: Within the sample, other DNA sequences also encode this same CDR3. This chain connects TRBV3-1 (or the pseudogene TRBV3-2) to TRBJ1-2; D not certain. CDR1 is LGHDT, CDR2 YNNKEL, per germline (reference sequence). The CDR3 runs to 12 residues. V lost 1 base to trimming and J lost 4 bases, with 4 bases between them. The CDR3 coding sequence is TGTGCCAGCAGCCAAGCCAGCTATGGCTACACCTTC. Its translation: CASSQASYGYTF.

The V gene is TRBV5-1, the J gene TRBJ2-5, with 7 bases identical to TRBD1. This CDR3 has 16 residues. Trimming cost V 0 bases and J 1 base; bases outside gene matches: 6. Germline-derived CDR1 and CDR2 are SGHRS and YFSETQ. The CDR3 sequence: CASSLGQGLPQETQYF. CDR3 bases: TGCGCCAGCAGCTTGGGACAGGGCCTGCCCCAAGAGACCCAGTACTTC.

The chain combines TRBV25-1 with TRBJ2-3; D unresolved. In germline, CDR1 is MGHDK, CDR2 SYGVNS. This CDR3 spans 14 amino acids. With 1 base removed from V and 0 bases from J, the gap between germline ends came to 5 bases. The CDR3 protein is CASSEWPSTDTQYF. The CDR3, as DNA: TGTGCCAGCAGTGAATGGCCAAGCACAGATACGCAGTATTTT.

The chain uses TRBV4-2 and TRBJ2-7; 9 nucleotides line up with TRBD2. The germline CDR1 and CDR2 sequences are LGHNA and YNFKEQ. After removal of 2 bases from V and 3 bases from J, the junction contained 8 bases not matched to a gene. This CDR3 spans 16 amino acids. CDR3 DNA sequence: TGTGCCAGCAGCCAATCTTCGGCGGGGGGGCTCTACGAGCAGTACTTC. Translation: CASSQSSAGGLYEQYF.